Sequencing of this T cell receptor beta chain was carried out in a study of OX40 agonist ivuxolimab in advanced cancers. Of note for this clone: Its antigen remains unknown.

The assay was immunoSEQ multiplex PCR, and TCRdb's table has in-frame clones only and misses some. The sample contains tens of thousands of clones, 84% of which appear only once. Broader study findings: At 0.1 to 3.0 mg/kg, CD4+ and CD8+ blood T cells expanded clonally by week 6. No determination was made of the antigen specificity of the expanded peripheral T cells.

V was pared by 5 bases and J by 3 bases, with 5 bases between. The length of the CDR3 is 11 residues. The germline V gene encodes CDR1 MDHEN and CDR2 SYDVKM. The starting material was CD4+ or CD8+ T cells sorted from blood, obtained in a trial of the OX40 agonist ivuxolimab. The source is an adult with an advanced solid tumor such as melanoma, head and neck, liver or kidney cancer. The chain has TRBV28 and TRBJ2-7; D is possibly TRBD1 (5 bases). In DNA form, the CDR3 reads TGTGCCAGCAGTACAGGCTACGAGCAGTACTTC. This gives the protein CASSTGYEQYF.